These 29 T cell receptor beta chains came from one sample sequenced in a study of blood T cells in healthy people across ages. A second PCR, run for roughly 7 to 12 cycles, used a sample-barcoded 5' primer plus a J-beta primer mix. TCRdb reprocessed the 5' RACE reads with MiXCR, giving one entry per CDR3 protein. The sample consists of around 1,800,000 distinct CDR3 sequences, about 39% of them appearing once. Sequenced: blood. The receptors were sampled from a human donor in good health.

In this sample, this clonotype turned up a few times. The V gene is TRBV29-1, the J gene TRBJ2-1; tentatively, D is TRBD2 (6 bases). From germline, CDR1 is SQVTM and CDR2 ANQGSEA. Trimming took 1 base from V and 2 from J, leaving 9 bases between them. The CDR3 length is 14 residues. The CDR3: CSVEGRGTYNEQFF. For the CDR3, the DNA is TGCAGCGTTGAAGGGAGGGGAACCTACAATGAGCAGTTCTTC.

The chain recombines TRBV4-3 with TRBJ2-2, with 8 bases fitting TRBD1. Germline V lookup: CDR1 LGHNA, CDR2 YSLEER. The CDR3 contains 14 residues. The V segment lost 2 bases and the J segment 6 bases; nucleotides outside the gene matches: 2. CDR3 sequence reads: CASSQWTGPGELFF. DNA for the CDR3: TGCGCCAGCAGCCAATGGACAGGGCCCGGGGAGCTGTTTTTT.

The V gene is TRBV7-2, the J gene TRBJ1-1; 9 positions agree with TRBD1. The J segment lost 11 bases and the V segment lost 2 bases, leaving 6 bases of the junction unmatched. Looked up from germline, CDR1 is SGHTA and CDR2 is FQGNSA. The CDR3 has 13 amino acids. CDR3 region: CASSLRTGVGAFF. The DNA of the CDR3 is TGTGCCAGCAGCTTACGGACAGGGGTGGGTGCTTTCTTT.

The chain is built from TRBV12-3 or TRBV12-4 and TRBJ2-7; D not resolved. With 7 bases removed from V and 3 bases from J, the gap between germline ends came to 13 bases. The CDR3 covers 13 residues. CDR3 protein: CASNMPPDYEQYF. CDR3 nucleotides: TGTGCCAGCAATATGCCCCCGGACTACGAGCAGTACTTC.

The chain couples TRBV24-1 to TRBJ1-1; 8 bases map to TRBD1. The germline V gene encodes CDR1 KGHDR and CDR2 SFDVKD. The CDR3 loop spans 14 amino acids. V shed 3 bases and J 4 bases; nucleotides not matched to a gene: 3. CDR3 residues: CATSDTGGGTEAFF. The CDR3 region has the DNA TGTGCCACCAGTGATACAGGGGGGGGCACTGAAGCTTTCTTT.

This sequence joins TRBV7-6 and TRBJ1-1; D possibly corresponds to TRBD1 (5 bases). This CDR3 has 16 amino acids. CDR1 SGHVS and CDR2 FNYEAQ come from the germline V gene. Between the trimmed V and J ends, which lost 0 bases and 0 bases, there was a span of 11 bases. The CDR3 DNA is TGTGCCAGCAGCTTAGCGGGGGAAGGGATGAACACTGAAGCTTTCTTT. Encoded protein: CASSLAGEGMNTEAFF.

There are a few counts of this clonotype. The chain recombines TRBV28 with TRBJ2-1; D possibly matches TRBD1 or TRBD2 (5 bases each). This CDR3 has 16 residues. Trimming pared 11 bases from V and 5 bases from J, leaving 25 bases between. Germline CDR1 and CDR2: MDHEN and SYDVKM. The CDR3 loop reads CAAQTSGPGNNNEQFF. The CDR3 DNA reads as TGTGCCGCCCAAACCTCGGGACCGGGAAACAACAATGAGCAGTTCTTC.

This sequence joins TRBV7-9 and TRBJ2-5, with 9 bases identical to TRBD1. The last part of the DNA fits TRBJ2-7 better; the J call may be wrong. The V gene's germline CDR1 is SEHNR and CDR2 FQNEAQ (reference sequence). The CDR3 runs 15 residues. CDR3 coding DNA: TGTGCCAGCAGCCCAGACAGGGGGTACTCTAACGAGCAGTACTTC. Translating gives CASSPDRGYSNEQYF.

The chain combines TRBV6-5 with TRBJ1-2; D is undetermined. V was cut by 8 bases and J by 2 bases, with 9 bases left in between. The germline CDR1 and CDR2 sequences are MNHEY and SVGAGI. This CDR3 region has 12 residues. The CDR3 spells CASGEENYGYTF. In DNA form, the CDR3 reads TGTGCCAGCGGTGAGGAAAACTATGGCTACACCTTC.

As to this clonotype: The junction shows a germline mismatch at one end, possibly a read error. This sequence joins TRBV27 and TRBJ1-2; the D is unclear. The CDR3 is made up of 17 amino acids. CDR1 MNHEY and CDR2 SMNVEV come from the germline V gene (reference sequence). The CDR3 DNA is TGTGCCAGCAGTTTAAGGCCGGGCCTAATGAGTAACGGTGGCAACACCTTC. It translates to CASSLRPGLMSNGGNTF.

CDR3 sequence: CASSLPGQGILGYF. In DNA form, the CDR3 reads TGTGCCAGCAGCTTACCGGGACAGGGTATTTTAGGGTACTTC. The rearrangement links TRBV7-2 to TRBJ2-4; 9 bases fit TRBD1. Germline V CDR1 and CDR2: SGHTA, FQGNSA. The CDR3 covers 14 residues. V was pared by 2 bases and J by 15 bases, with 11 bases of the junction left unmatched.

This clonotype was seen more than once but under ten times. The chain couples TRBV20-1 to TRBJ2-3, with D tentatively TRBD1 (5 bases). V lost 5 bases and J lost 6, with 9 bases in between. The CDR3 is 11 residues long. Germline assignment: CDR1 DFQATT and CDR2 SNEGSKA (reference sequence). Here the CDR3 DNA reads TGCAGTGCTCCGGCAGGGGATACGCAGTATTTT. Its protein is CSAPAGDTQYF.

Worth noting for this clonotype: One end of the junction does not line up with germline, which may come from a read error. The V gene is TRBV12-3 or TRBV12-4, the J gene TRBJ2-2; 10 positions agree with TRBD1. The CDR3 runs 16 residues. CDR3 amino acids: CASSLLTGGATGKLFF. The CDR3 DNA sequence: TGTGCCAGCAGTTTACTGACAGGGGGCGCGACCGGGAAGCTGTTTTTT.

CDR3 in DNA: TGTGCCAGCAGCATCGGGCCGCGTCCCCTCCACTTT. Protein sequence: CASSIGPRPLHF. The J gene is TRBJ1-6, the V gene TRBV7-9; no clear D gene. In germline, CDR1 is SEHNR, CDR2 FQNEAQ (reference sequence). The CDR3 sequence is 12 residues long. Trimming took off 5 bases at V and 13 bases at J, with 12 bases between the two ends.

This clonotype appeared a few times. The genes are TRBV20-1 and TRBJ2-4, with TRBD1 identical over 7 bases. Germline CDR1 is DFQATT and CDR2 is SNEGSKA (reference sequence). This CDR3 contains 18 residues. V was pared by 0 bases and J by 2 bases, with 13 bases of the junction left unmatched. CDR3 amino acids: CSARETVTDRLPKNIQYF. The CDR3 bases are TGCAGTGCTAGAGAAACCGTTACGGACAGGCTACCCAAAAACATTCAGTACTTC.

Notes on this clonotype: Sequence at one end of the junction differs from germline and may be a read error. The chain is built from TRBV5-6 and TRBJ2-3; no clear D. The CDR3 totals 14 residues. Germline lookup yields CDR1 SGHDT and CDR2 YYEEEE. The CDR3 sequence: CAGSFGQYTDTQYF. In DNA, the CDR3 is TGTGCCGGCAGCTTCGGGCAGTACACAGATACGCAGTATTTT. Combining the CDR3 with reference TRBV5-6 and TRBJ2-3 gives the whole variable domain DAGVTQSPTHLIKTRGQQVTLRCSPKSGHDTVSWYQQALGQGPQFIFQYYEEEERQRGNFPDRFSGHQFPNYSSELNVNALLLGDSALYLCAGSFGQYTDTQYFGPGTRLTVL.

This clonotype has ten or more counts. The rearrangement links TRBV12-3 or TRBV12-4 to TRBJ1-2; the match to TRBD1 covers 7 bases. The V segment lost 6 bases and the J segment 6 bases; nucleotides outside the gene matches: 10. This CDR3 has 14 amino acids. The CDR3 loop is CASSRLTGTNGYTF. CDR3 coding DNA: TGTGCCAGCAGCCGCCTGACAGGGACGAATGGCTACACCTTC.

The rearrangement links TRBV29-1 to TRBJ1-1; no firm D call. Trimming removed 3 bases from V and 0 bases from J, with 17 bases in between. The V gene's germline CDR1 is SQVTM and CDR2 ANQGSEA. This CDR3 has 16 amino acids. CDR3 protein: CSVETVRMGLNTEAFF. CDR3 nucleotides: TGCAGCGTTGAGACGGTAAGGATGGGATTGAACACTGAAGCTTTCTTT.

This clonotype has a handful of counts. The V gene is TRBV20-1, the J gene TRBJ1-6, with unresolved D. The CDR3 totals 16 residues. Germline assignment: CDR1 DFQATT and CDR2 SNEGSKA (reference sequence). The V end was cut by 0 bases, the J end by 3 bases, with 12 bases between. The CDR3 spells CSARDTAAVYNSPLHF. The CDR3 nucleotides read TGCAGTGCTAGAGATACGGCAGCTGTCTATAATTCACCCCTCCACTTT.

In DNA, the CDR3 is TGTGCCTCCGGGTTCACACCCTATGGCTACACCTTC. Protein product: CASGFTPYGYTF. This chain joins TRBV7-2 and TRBJ1-2; the D is unclear. V was clipped by 11 bases and J by 4 bases, with 14 bases between them. The germline V gene has CDR1 SGHTA and CDR2 FQGNSA. CDR3 size: 12 residues.

This clonotype was found a few times. This rearrangement joins TRBV6-2 or TRBV6-3 to TRBJ2-4; D might be TRBD1 (5 bases). This CDR3 comprises 16 residues. V dropped 5 bases and J dropped 1 base, with 15 bases sitting between them. The V gene's germline CDR1 is MNHEY and CDR2 SVGEGT. CDR3: CASSPRQLSAKNIQYF. CDR3 bases: TGTGCCAGCAGTCCGAGACAGCTTTCGGCCAAAAACATTCAGTACTTC.

This clonotype was picked up a small number of times. The chain joins TRBV20-1 to TRBJ1-5, with D maybe TRBD1 (5 bases). The germline V gene encodes CDR1 DFQATT and CDR2 SNEGSKA (reference sequence). The CDR3 covers 14 residues. V shed 3 bases and J shed 2 bases, with 11 bases lying between them. This CDR3 reads CSARAREGNQPQHF. The CDR3 bases are TGCAGTGCTAGGGCCAGGGAGGGCAATCAGCCCCAGCATTTT.

A note on this clonotype: This could be a read error, since a much larger clone is one nucleotide away. The chain couples TRBV24-1 to TRBJ2-7; no clear D gene. The CDR3 loop spans 14 amino acids. V lost 5 bases, J lost 0 bases, and 10 bases lay in between. Germline CDR1 and CDR2: KGHDR and SFDVKD. CDR3: CATSGSSPSYEQYF. Here the CDR3 DNA reads TGTGCCACCAGTGGTAGCAGCCCCTCCTACGAGCAGTACTTC.

The DNA for the CDR3 is TGTGCCAGCAGCTTATTAGGGACACGATTAGCCTACGAGCAGTACTTC. Translation: CASSLLGTRLAYEQYF. The chain links TRBV11-2 to TRBJ2-7; D may be TRBD1 (6 bases). Looked up from germline, CDR1 is SGHAT and CDR2 is FQNNGV. Trimming left V 2 bases short and J 2 bases short, with 16 bases between. CDR3 size: 16 residues.

This clonotype was seen more than once but under ten times. V gene TRBV7-8 combines with J gene TRBJ2-5; a possible D gene is TRBD1 (5 bases). The CDR3 spans 14 residues. The germline gives CDR1 SGHVS, CDR2 FQNEAQ. The V and J ends lost 1 base and 4 bases respectively, with 10 bases between them. In nucleotides, the CDR3 is TGTGCCAGCAGCTTAGTTCCAGGGATAGAGACCCAGTACTTC. The encoded protein is CASSLVPGIETQYF.

This chain joins TRBV5-1 and TRBJ2-3; no clear D gene. CDR3 length: 18 residues. Trimming pared 3 bases from V and 2 bases from J, leaving 22 bases between. Germline V gene sequence: CDR1 SGHRS, CDR2 YFSETQ. The CDR3 is CASSSLGPGKIFTDTQYF. Here the CDR3 DNA reads TGCGCCAGCAGCTCCCTCGGGCCCGGAAAGATATTCACAGATACGCAGTATTTT.

The DNA for the CDR3 is TGCAGCGTTGAAGCGACAGGGAGGAACGAGCAGTACTTC. This translates into CSVEATGRNEQYF. The chain combines TRBV29-1 with TRBJ2-7; possibly TRBD1 for D (7 bases). This CDR3 is 13 amino acids long. V was cut by 1 base and J by 5 bases, with 12 bases left in between. The germline V gene has CDR1 SQVTM and CDR2 ANQGSEA.

This chain connects TRBV5-1 to TRBJ1-1; 9 positions agree with TRBD1. Trimming took 3 bases from V and 8 from J; bases not matched to a gene: 8. Germline CDR1 and CDR2: SGHRS and YFSETQ. This CDR3 has 14 amino acids. The CDR3, as DNA: TGCGCCAGCAGCTCCCACGACAGGGGGAAGGAAGCTTTCTTT. It encodes CASSSHDRGKEAFF.

In its sample, this clonotype was seen once. The chain employs TRBV4-1 and TRBJ2-4; D might be TRBD1 or TRBD2, each matching 5 bases. The DNA end is a closer match to TRBJ2-7, so the J assignment may be wrong. CDR3 length: 15 amino acids. CDR1 and CDR2 from the germline V gene are MGHRA and YSYEKL. The chain's CDR3 is CASSQDAPGPYEQYF. Written as DNA, the CDR3 is TGCGCCAGCAGCCAAGATGCACCGGGACCATACGAGCAGTACTTC.